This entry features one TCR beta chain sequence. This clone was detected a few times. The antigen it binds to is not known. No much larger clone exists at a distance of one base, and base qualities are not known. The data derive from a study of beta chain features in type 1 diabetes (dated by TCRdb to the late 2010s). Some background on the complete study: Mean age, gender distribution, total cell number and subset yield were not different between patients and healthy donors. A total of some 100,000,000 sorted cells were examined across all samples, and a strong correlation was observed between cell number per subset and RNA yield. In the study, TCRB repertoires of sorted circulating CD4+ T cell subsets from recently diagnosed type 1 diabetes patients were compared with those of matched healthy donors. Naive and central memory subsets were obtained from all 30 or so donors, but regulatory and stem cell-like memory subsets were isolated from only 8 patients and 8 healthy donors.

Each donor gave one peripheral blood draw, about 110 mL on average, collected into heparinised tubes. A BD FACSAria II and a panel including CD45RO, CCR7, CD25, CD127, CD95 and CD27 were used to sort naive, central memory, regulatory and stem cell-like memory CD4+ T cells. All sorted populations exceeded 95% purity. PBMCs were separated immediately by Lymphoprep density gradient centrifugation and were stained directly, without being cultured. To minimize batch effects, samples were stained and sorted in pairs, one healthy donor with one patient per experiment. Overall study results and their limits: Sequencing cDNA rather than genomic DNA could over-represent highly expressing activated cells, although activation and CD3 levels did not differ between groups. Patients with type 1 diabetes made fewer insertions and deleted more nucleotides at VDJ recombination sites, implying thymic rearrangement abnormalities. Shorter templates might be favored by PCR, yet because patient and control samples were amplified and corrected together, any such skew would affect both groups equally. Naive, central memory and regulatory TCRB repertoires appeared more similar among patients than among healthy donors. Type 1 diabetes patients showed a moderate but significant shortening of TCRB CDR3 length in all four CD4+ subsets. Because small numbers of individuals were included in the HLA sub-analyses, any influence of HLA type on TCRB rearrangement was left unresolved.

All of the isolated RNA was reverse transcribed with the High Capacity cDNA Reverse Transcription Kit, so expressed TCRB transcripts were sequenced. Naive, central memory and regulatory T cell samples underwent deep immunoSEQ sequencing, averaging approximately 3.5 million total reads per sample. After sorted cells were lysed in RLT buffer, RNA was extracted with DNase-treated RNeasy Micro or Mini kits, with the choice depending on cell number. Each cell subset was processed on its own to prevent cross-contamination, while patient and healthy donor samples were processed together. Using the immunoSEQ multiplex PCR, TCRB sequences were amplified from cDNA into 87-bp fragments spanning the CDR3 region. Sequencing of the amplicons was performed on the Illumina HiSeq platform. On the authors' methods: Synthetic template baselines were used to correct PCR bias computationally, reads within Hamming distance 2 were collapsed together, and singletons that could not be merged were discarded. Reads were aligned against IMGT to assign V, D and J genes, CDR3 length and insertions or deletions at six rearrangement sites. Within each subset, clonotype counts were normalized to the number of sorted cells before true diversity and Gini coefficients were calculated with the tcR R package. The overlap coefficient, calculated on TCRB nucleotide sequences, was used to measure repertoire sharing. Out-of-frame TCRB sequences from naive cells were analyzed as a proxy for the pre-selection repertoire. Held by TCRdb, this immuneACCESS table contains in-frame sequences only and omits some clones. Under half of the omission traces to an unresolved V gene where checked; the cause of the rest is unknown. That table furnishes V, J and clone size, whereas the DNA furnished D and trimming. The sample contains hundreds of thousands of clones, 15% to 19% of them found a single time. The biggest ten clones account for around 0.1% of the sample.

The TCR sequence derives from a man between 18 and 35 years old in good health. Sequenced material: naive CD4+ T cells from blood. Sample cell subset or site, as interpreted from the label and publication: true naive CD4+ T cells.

The nucleotides are TGTGCCAGCAGTTACTCGTCTGAGCAGTTCTTC. Its translation is CASSYSSEQFF. In this chain, TRBV6-6 is recombined with TRBJ2-1, with no confident D gene call. V loses 0 bases of germline sequence and J loses 9 bases, and the interval between the two ends is 3 bases. Reading from cysteine to phenylalanine, the CDR3 counts 11 amino acids. The entry retains the CDR3 DNA only, 33 bases that are in frame from base 1. CDR1 and CDR2 were assigned from the germline V gene (reference sequence) as MNHNY and SVGAGI.